This T cell receptor (beta chain) was obtained from a study of CD8+CD57+ T cells in acquired aplastic anemia. TCR beta VDJ and CDR3 were profiled, and genomic DNA was the template. Via MiXCR, TCRdb re-called the reads, giving one row per CDR3 protein. The table includes more than 150,000 distinct CDR3 sequences, 64% detected once. This clonotype was seen ten or more times. The germline gives CDR1 SGDLS, CDR2 YYNGEE. The ends lost 2 bases at V and 2 bases at J; junction bases unmatched: 3. The CDR3 runs to 16 residues. Sequenced input: sorted CD4+, CD8+, or CD8+CD57+ T cells (not recorded which) from PBMCs. The chain employs TRBV9 and TRBJ2-5, with TRBD2 matching 13 bases. The receptor was isolated from a human donor with severe aplastic anemia or a healthy control (not recorded which). CDR3 protein: CASSVGTSGTQETQYF. The CDR3 bases are TGTGCCAGCAGCGTCGGGACTAGCGGGACTCAAGAGACCCAGTACTTC. The variable domain in full, with the rest retrieved from reference TRBV9 and TRBJ2-5, is DSGVTQTPKHLITATGQRVTLRCSPRSGDLSVYWYQQSLDQGLQFLIQYYNGEERAKGNILERFSAQQFPDLHSELNLSSLELGDSALYFCASSVGTSGTQETQYFGPGTRLLVL.